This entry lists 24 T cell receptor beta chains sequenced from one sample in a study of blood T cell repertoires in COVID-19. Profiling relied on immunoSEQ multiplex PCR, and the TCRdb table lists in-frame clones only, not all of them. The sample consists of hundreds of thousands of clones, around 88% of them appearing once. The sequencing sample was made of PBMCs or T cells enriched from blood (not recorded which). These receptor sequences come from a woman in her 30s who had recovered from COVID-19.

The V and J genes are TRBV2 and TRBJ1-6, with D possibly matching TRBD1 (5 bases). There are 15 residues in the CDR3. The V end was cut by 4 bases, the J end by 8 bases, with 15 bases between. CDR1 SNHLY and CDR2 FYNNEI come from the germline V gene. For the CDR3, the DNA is TGTGCCAGCAGTGGATCTGGGGGGACTTATTCACCCCTCCACTTT. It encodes CASSGSGGTYSPLHF.

The CDR3, as DNA: TGTGCCAGCAGTCGATCCGGTAGCAATCAGCCCCAGCATTTT. Protein product: CASSRSGSNQPQHF. The chain couples TRBV2 to TRBJ1-5; D ambiguous. CDR1 SNHLY and CDR2 FYNNEI come from the germline V gene. V lost 5 bases and J lost 0, with 8 bases in between. The CDR3 runs to 14 residues. Supplemented by reference TRBV2 and TRBJ1-5, the full variable domain reads EPEVTQTPSHQVTQMGQEVILRCVPISNHLYFYWYRQILGQKVEFLVSFYNNEISEKSEIFDDQFSVERPDGSNFTLKIRSTKLEDSAMYFCASSRSGSNQPQHFGDGTRLSIL.

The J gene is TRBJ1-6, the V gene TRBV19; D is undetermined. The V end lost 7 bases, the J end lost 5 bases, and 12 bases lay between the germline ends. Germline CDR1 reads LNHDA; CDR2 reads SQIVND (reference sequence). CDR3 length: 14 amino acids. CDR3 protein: CASKEQPDNSPLHF. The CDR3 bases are TGTGCCAGTAAAGAACAGCCTGATAATTCACCCCTCCACTTT.

The CDR3 coding sequence is TGTGCCAGCAAATTGGGTGGGGGGAGCTATGGCTACACCTTC. It yields the protein CASKLGGGSYGYTF. The genes are TRBV5-5 and TRBJ1-2; possible D gene TRBD1, 5 bases. Per germline, CDR1 SGHKS and CDR2 YYEKEE (reference sequence). V shed 6 bases and J shed 4 bases, with 16 bases lying between them. The CDR3 contains 14 residues.

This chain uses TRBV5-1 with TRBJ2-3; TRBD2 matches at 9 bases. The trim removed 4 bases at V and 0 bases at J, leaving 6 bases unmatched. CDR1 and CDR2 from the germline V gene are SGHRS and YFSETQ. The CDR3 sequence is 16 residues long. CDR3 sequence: CASSPDSGRSTDTQYF. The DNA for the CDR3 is TGCGCCAGCAGCCCAGATAGCGGGAGAAGCACAGATACGCAGTATTTT.

The CDR3 DNA reads as TGCGCCAGCAGCTTGTGGCCAGGGGAAACTGAAGCTTTCTTT. Protein product: CASSLWPGETEAFF. The gene calls are TRBV5-1 and TRBJ1-1; D is perhaps TRBD1 (6 bases). CDR1 and CDR2 from the germline V gene are SGHRS and YFSETQ. The V gene lost 1 base and the J gene lost 5 bases, with 12 bases spanning the gap. The CDR3 has 14 amino acids.

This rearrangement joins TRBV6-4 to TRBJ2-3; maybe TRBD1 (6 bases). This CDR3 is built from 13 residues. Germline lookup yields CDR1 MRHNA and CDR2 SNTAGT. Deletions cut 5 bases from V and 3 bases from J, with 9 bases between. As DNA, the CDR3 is TGTGCCAGCAGTCCAACAGGGACAGATACGCAGTATTTT. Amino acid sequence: CASSPTGTDTQYF.

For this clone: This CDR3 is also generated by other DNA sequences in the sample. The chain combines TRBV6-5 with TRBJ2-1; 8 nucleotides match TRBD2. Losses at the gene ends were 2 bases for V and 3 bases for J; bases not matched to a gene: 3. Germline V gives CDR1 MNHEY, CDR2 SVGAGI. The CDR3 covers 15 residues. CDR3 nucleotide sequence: TGTGCCAGCAGTTACGGACTAGCCAGCTACAATGAGCAGTTCTTC. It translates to CASSYGLASYNEQFF.

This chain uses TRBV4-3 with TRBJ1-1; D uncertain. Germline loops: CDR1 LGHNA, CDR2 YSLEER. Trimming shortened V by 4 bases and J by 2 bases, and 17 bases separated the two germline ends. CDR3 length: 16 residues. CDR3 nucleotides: TGCGCCAGCAGCCTCGAGGGTTCGGGATCAAACACTGAAGCTTTCTTT. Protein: CASSLEGSGSNTEAFF.

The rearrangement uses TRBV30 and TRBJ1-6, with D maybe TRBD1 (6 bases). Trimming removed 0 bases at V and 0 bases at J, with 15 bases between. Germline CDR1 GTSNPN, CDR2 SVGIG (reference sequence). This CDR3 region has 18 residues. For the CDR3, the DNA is TGTGCCTGGAGTGTTTTACAGGGCATGAGCTCCTATAATTCACCCCTCCACTTT. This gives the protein CAWSVLQGMSSYNSPLHF.

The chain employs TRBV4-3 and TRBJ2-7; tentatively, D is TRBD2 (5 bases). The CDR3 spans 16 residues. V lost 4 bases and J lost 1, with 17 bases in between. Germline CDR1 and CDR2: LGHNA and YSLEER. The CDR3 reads CASSRSRLGGSYEQYF. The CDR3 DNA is TGCGCCAGCAGCCGCTCCCGGTTAGGCGGGTCCTACGAGCAGTACTTC.

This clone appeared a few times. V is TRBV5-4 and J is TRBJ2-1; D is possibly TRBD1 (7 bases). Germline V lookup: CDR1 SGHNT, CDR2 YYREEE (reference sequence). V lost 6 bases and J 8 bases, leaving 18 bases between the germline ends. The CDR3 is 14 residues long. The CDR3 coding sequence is TGTGCCAGCATTCCGTCAGGGGGAGGAGATGAGCAGTTCTTC. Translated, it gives CASIPSGGGDEQFF.

CDR3 in DNA: TGTGCCAGCAGCCCGGACAGGGGGGACTATGGCTACACCTTC. Protein: CASSPDRGDYGYTF. The rearrangement links TRBV5-4 to TRBJ1-2; TRBD1 agrees at 10 bases. The CDR3 contains 14 residues. Germline CDR1 and CDR2: SGHNT and YYREEE (reference sequence). Trimming at V came to 4 bases and at J to 3 bases, leaving 3 bases not matched to a gene.

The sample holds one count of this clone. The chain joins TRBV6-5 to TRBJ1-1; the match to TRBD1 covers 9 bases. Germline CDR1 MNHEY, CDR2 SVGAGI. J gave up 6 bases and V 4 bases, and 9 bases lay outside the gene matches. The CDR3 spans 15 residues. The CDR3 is CASSSGTGFRAEAFF. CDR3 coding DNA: TGTGCCAGCAGTTCCGGGACAGGGTTTAGGGCTGAAGCTTTCTTT.

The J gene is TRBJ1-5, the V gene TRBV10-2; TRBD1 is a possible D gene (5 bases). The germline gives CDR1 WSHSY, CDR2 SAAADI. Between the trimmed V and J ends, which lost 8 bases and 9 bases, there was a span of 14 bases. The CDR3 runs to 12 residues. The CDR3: CASAEADRPQHF. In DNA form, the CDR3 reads TGCGCCAGCGCCGAAGCCGACAGGCCCCAGCATTTT.

The CDR3 DNA reads as TGTGCCATCCCGTATTCACCCCTCCACTTT. This translates into CAIPYSPLHF. The chain joins TRBV28 to TRBJ1-6; D gene ambiguous. Germline CDR1 is MDHEN and CDR2 is SYDVKM. This CDR3 is 10 amino acids long. V gave up 10 bases and J gave up 8 bases, with 6 bases separating them. The full variable domain, in which reference TRBV28 and TRBJ1-6 provide the parts outside the CDR3, is DVKVTQSSRYLVKRTGEKVFLECVQDMDHENMFWYRQDPGLGLRLIYFSYDVKMKEKGDIPEGYSVSREKKERFSLILESASTNQTSMYLCAIPYSPLHFGNGTRLTVT.

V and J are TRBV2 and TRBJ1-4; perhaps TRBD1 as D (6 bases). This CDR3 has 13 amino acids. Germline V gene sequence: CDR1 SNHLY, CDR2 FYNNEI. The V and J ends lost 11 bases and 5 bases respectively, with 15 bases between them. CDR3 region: CACRGQPNEKLFF. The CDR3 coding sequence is TGTGCCTGCCGCGGACAGCCGAATGAAAAACTGTTTTTT.

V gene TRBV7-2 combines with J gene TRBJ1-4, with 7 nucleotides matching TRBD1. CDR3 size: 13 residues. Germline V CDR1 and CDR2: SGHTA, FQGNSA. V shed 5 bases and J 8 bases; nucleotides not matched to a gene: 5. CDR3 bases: TGTGCCAGCAGCGTCGGACAGGAAGAAAAACTGTTTTTT. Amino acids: CASSVGQEEKLFF.

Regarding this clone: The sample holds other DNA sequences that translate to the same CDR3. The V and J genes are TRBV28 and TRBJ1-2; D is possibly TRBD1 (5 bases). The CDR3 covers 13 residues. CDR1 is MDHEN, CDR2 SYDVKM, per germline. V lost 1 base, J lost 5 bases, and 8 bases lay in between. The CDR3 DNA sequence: TGTGCCAGCAGTTTATCCGGGGGGTATGGCTACACCTTC. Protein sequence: CASSLSGGYGYTF.

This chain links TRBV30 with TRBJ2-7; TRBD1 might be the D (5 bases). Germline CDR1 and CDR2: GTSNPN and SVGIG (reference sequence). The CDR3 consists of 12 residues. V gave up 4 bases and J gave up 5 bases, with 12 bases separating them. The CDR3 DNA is TGTGCCTGGAAAAAGACAGTCAACGAGCAGTACTTC. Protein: CAWKKTVNEQYF.

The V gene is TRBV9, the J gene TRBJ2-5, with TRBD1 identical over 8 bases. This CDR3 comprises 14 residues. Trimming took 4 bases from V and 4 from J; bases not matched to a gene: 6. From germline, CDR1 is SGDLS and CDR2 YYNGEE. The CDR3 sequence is CASSTGTGRETQYF. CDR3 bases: TGTGCCAGCAGCACCGGGACAGGCCGAGAGACCCAGTACTTC.

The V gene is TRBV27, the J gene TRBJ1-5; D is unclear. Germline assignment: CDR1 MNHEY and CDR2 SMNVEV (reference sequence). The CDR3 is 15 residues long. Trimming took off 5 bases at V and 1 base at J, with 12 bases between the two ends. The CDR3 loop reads CASSGGINSNQPQHF. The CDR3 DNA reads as TGTGCCAGCAGTGGAGGGATCAACAGCAATCAGCCCCAGCATTTT.

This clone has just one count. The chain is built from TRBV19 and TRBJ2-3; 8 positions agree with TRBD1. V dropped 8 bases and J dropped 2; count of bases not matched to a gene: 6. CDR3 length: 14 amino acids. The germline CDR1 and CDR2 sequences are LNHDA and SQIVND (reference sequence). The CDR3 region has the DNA TGTGCCAGTTCGGACAGGGCCAACACAGATACGCAGTATTTT. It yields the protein CASSDRANTDTQYF.

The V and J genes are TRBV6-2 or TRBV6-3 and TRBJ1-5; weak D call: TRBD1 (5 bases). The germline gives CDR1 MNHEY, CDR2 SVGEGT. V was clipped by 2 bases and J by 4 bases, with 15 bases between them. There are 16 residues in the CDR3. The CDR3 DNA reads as TGTGCCAGCAGTTACCCCCCACGGAGGGGTAATCAGCCCCAGCATTTT. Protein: CASSYPPRRGNQPQHF.